A selection of T cell receptor beta chains follows, all from one sample in a study of cytomegalovirus exposure and HLA in healthy donors. Sequenced by immunoSEQ multiplex PCR; TCRdb stores in-frame clones only, minus some. The profile shows roughly 190,000 clones, around 80% of them singletons. Sequencing was performed on PBMCs. The receptors were sampled from a man aged 35 to 55 in good health and CMV-seropositive. Both conserved end residues are part of each CDR3. D genes are given only for firm matches. Clone size is given for some rows only: seen once, a few or many times, or a class if the clone is expanded.

v_gene	abundance	d_gene	j_gene	CDR3aa	CDR3nt
TRBV13	NA	NA	TRBJ1-2	CASSPDRNYGYTF	TGTGCCAGCAGTCCAGACAGGAACTATGGCTACACCTTC
TRBV4-3	NA	TRBD2	TRBJ2-2	CASSQDPTSGRAAGELFF	TGCGCCAGCAGCCAAGATCCCACTAGCGGGAGGGCTGCCGGGGAGCTGTTTTTT
TRBV5-8	NA	TRBD1	TRBJ1-5	CASSVTGGQPQHF	TGTGCCAGCAGCGTGACAGGGGGTCAGCCCCAGCATTTT
TRBV18	NA	NA	TRBJ1-1	CASSPETPNTEAFF	TGTGCCAGCTCACCAGAGACACCGAACACTGAAGCTTTCTTT
TRBV7-2	NA	NA	TRBJ2-3	CASSPIGSPTDTQYF	TGTGCCAGCAGCCCAATCGGGTCCCCCACAGATACGCAGTATTTT
TRBV15	once	TRBD1	TRBJ2-1	CATSRTGQGAYNEQFF	TGTGCCACCAGCAGAACGGGACAGGGGGCATACAATGAGCAGTTCTTC
TRBV5-5	NA	NA	TRBJ2-1	CASSLGGGAQPFF	TGTGCCAGCAGCTTGGGGGGGGGCGCCCAACCGTTCTTC
TRBV5-4	NA	NA	TRBJ2-7	CASSFGLPSYEQYF	TGTGCCAGCAGCTTCGGACTACCAAGCTACGAGCAGTACTTC
TRBV27	NA	NA	TRBJ2-7	CASSLSVGGSYEQYF	TGTGCCAGCAGTTTATCGGTCGGCGGTTCCTACGAGCAGTACTTC
TRBV6-5	once	NA	TRBJ2-3	CASSYSPGASTDTQYF	TGTGCCAGCAGTTACTCACCGGGAGCTAGCACAGATACGCAGTATTTT
TRBV6-4	NA	NA	TRBJ1-1	CASRNMNTEAFF	TGTGCCAGCCGAAACATGAACACTGAAGCTTTCTTT
TRBV11-2	once	TRBD1	TRBJ2-7	CASSLPDRSSYEQYF	TGTGCCAGCAGCTTACCGGACAGGAGCTCCTACGAGCAGTACTTC
TRBV5-4	NA	NA	TRBJ2-2	CASSPGGRTNTGELFF	TGTGCCAGCAGCCCGGGGGGCAGGACGAACACCGGGGAGCTGTTTTTT
TRBV5-4	NA	TRBD1	TRBJ1-6	CASSFAQGTGSPLHF	TGTGCCAGCAGCTTCGCACAGGGGACGGGTTCACCCCTCCACTTT
TRBV7-2	NA	TRBD1	TRBJ2-7	CASSVSGQLHEQYF	TGTGCCAGCAGCGTTTCGGGACAGCTCCACGAGCAGTACTTC
TRBV7-9	NA	NA	TRBJ1-1	CASSFLYTEAFF	TGTGCCAGCAGCTTCCTTTACACTGAAGCTTTCTTT
TRBV4-2	NA	TRBD2	TRBJ2-7	CASSQERLAGSYEQYF	TGTGCCAGCAGCCAAGAAAGACTAGCGGGTTCCTACGAGCAGTACTTC
TRBV4-2	NA	TRBD2	TRBJ2-1	CASSQEPGGSYNEQFF	TGTGCCAGCAGCCAAGAACCGGGGGGCTCCTACAATGAGCAGTTCTTC
TRBV5-6	once	NA	TRBJ1-1	CASSLGRANTEAFF	TGTGCCAGCAGCTTGGGTAGAGCTAACACTGAAGCTTTCTTT
TRBV5-1	NA	TRBD1	TRBJ2-1	CASSSETGGIDNEQFF	TGCGCCAGCAGCTCCGAAACAGGGGGAATCGACAATGAGCAGTTCTTC
TRBV10-3	NA	TRBD1	TRBJ1-1	CAIRTTGVNTEAFF	TGTGCCATCAGGACGACAGGGGTGAACACTGAAGCTTTCTTT
TRBV9	once	NA	TRBJ2-1	CASSVSDNEQFF	TGTGCCAGCAGCGTATCGGACAATGAGCAGTTCTTC
TRBV29-1	NA	NA	TRBJ1-4	CSVKTGSNEKLFF	TGCAGCGTTAAGACAGGATCTAATGAAAAACTGTTTTTT
TRBV30	NA	TRBD2	TRBJ2-2	CAWSVLAGGPGTGELFF	TGTGCCTGGAGTGTCTTGGCGGGAGGGCCGGGAACCGGGGAGCTGTTTTTT
TRBV5-1	NA	NA	TRBJ1-2	CASSFTTDNYGYTF	TGCGCCAGCAGCTTTACGACAGACAACTATGGCTACACCTTC
TRBV7-2	NA	NA	TRBJ1-4	CASSSPGLPFEKLFF	TGTGCCAGCAGCTCCCCGGGACTCCCCTTTGAAAAACTGTTTTTT
TRBV5-1	NA	TRBD2	TRBJ2-7	CASSWTSRTYEQYF	TGCGCCAGCAGCTGGACTAGCCGAACCTACGAGCAGTACTTC
TRBV5-1	few	TRBD2	TRBJ2-1	CASSSFPRTSGPNEQFF	TGCGCCAGCAGCTCCTTCCCGAGGACTAGCGGTCCCAATGAGCAGTTCTTC
TRBV9	NA	NA	TRBJ1-1	CASSVMGQNTEAFF	TGTGCCAGCAGCGTGATGGGACAGAACACTGAAGCTTTCTTT
TRBV2	NA	NA	TRBJ2-5	CASSVGASQETQYF	TGTGCCAGCAGTGTGGGGGCTTCTCAAGAGACCCAGTACTTC
TRBV6-5	NA	NA	TRBJ1-2	CASSYNRVRDGYTF	TGTGCCAGCAGTTACAACAGGGTACGTGATGGCTACACCTTC
TRBV30	few	TRBD1	TRBJ1-4	CAWTGQINEKLFF	TGTGCCTGGACGGGACAGATTAATGAAAAACTGTTTTTT
TRBV7-2	NA	NA	TRBJ1-5	CASSLFPGGSNQPQHF	TGTGCCAGCAGCTTATTCCCGGGAGGTAGCAATCAGCCCCAGCATTTT
TRBV28	NA	NA	TRBJ1-1	CASSLAGAEAFF	TGTGCCAGCAGTTTAGCAGGGGCCGAAGCTTTCTTT
TRBV7-2	NA	NA	TRBJ1-5	CASSVRGNQPQHF	TGTGCCAGCAGCGTCAGGGGCAATCAGCCCCAGCATTTT
TRBV6-1	NA	TRBD1	TRBJ1-5	CASSWTGGGYQPQHF	TGTGCCAGCAGTTGGACAGGGGGCGGTTATCAGCCCCAGCATTTT
TRBV10-3	once	TRBD1	TRBJ2-4	CAISVTGTGKNIQYF	TGTGCCATCAGTGTAACCGGGACAGGGAAAAACATTCAGTACTTC
TRBV5-1	NA	NA	TRBJ1-1	CASSFRGGDPNTEAFF	TGCGCCAGCAGCTTTAGGGGGGGGGACCCGAACACTGAAGCTTTCTTT
TRBV9	NA	NA	TRBJ1-2	CASSGRAPGGGYTF	TGTGCCAGCAGCGGACGAGCGCCCGGGGGTGGCTACACCTTC
TRBV28	NA	NA	TRBJ1-2	CASSFGGNYGYTF	TGTGCCAGCAGTTTCGGGGGGAACTATGGCTACACCTTC
TRBV4-3	NA	TRBD2	TRBJ2-7	CASSQLAEDSYEQYF	TGCGCCAGCAGCCAGCTAGCGGAGGACTCCTACGAGCAGTACTTC
TRBV6-6	few	NA	TRBJ1-1	CASSSAGGAEAFF	TGTGCCAGCAGTTCCGCCGGGGGGGCGGAAGCTTTCTTT
TRBV4-1	NA	NA	TRBJ1-5	CASSQGTTGFEPQHF	TGCGCCAGCAGCCAAGGTACTACAGGGTTTGAGCCCCAGCATTTT
TRBV29-1	NA	TRBD2	TRBJ2-1	CSSSLAAYNEQFF	TGCAGCTCCTCGCTAGCGGCCTACAATGAGCAGTTCTTC
TRBV7-9	NA	NA	TRBJ2-1	CASSAETSSYNEQFF	TGTGCCAGCAGCGCAGAGACTAGCTCCTACAATGAGCAGTTCTTC